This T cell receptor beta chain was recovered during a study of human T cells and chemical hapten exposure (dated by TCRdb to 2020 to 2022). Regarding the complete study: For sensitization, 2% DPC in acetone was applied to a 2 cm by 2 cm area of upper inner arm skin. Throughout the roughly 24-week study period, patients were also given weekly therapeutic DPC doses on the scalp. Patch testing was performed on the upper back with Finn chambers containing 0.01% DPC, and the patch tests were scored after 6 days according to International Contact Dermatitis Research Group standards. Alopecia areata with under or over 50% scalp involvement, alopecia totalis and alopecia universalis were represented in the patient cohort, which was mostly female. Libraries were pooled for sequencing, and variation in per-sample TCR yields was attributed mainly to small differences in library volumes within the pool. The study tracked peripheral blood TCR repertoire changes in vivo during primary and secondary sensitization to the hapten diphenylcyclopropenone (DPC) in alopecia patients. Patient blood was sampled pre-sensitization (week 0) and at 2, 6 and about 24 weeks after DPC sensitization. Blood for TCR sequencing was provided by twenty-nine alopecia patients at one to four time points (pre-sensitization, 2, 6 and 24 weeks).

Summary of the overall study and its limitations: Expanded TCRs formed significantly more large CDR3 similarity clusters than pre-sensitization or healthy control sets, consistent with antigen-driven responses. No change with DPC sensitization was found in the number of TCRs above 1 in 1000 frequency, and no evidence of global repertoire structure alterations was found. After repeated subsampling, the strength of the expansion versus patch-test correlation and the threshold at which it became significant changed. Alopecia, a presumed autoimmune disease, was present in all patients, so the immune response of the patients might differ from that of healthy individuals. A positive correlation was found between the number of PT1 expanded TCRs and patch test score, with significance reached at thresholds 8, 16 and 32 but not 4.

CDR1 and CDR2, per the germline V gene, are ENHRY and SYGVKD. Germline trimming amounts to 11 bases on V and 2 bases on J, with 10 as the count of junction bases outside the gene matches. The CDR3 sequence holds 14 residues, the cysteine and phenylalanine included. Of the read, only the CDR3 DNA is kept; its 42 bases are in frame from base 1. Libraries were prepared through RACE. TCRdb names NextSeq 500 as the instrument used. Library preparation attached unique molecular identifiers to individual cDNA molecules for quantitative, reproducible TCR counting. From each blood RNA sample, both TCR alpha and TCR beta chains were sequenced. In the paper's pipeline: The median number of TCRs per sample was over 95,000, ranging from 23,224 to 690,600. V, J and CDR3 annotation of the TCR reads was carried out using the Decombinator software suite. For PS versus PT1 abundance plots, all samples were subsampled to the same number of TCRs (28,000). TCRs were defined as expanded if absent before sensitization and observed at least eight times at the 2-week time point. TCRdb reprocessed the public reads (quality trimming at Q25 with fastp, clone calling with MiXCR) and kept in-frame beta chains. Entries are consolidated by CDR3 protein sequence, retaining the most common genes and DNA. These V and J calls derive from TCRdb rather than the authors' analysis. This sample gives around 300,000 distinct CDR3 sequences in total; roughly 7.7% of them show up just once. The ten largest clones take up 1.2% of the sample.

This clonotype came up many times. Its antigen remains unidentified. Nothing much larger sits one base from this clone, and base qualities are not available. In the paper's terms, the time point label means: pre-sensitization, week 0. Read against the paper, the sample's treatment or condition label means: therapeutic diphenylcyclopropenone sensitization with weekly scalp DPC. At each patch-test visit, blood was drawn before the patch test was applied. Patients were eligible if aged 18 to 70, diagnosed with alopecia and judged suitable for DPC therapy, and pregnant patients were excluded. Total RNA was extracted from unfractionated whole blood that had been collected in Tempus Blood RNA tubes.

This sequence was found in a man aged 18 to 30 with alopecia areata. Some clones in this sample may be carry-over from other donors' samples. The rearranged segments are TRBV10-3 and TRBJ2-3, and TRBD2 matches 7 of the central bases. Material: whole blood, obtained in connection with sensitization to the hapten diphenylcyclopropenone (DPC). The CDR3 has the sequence CAARIAGYTDTQYF. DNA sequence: TGTGCCGCCCGGATAGCGGGTTACACAGATACGCAGTATTTT.